This record covers a single T cell receptor beta chain. Its antigen is not identified. The data were obtained in a study of T-cell memory formation after mild COVID-19. The wider study: Clustering of TCRs was largely donor specific.

The study, taken as a whole, reports: Clones from the second wave (peaking day 37) had unconfirmed SARS-CoV-2 specificity. Cross-reactive memory seemingly joined, as some responding clones were found in pre-infection memory. Contracting clones from day 15 to 85 showed balanced CD4/CD8; later expanders favored CD4+.

Trimming took 3 bases from V and 7 from J, leaving 17 bases between them. Per the germline V gene, CDR1 is SQVTM and CDR2 is ANQGSEA. This CDR3 comprises 14 residues. TCRdb ran MiXCR on the 5' RACE reads and lists one entry per CDR3 protein. The sample lists 150,000 or so distinct CDR3 sequences; more than 14% were seen once. This clonotype originated in an adult woman who had mild COVID-19 (a few samples of this study predate the infection). Cell type and time point are not known. This chain connects TRBV29-1 to TRBJ2-3; perhaps TRBD1 as D (5 bases). The material sequenced was PBMCs or a T cell subset sorted from them (not recorded which). CDR3 nucleotide sequence: TGCAGCGTTGATCTTACTGGGGCAGCGAATACGCAGTATTTT. It translates to CSVDLTGAANTQYF.